The source of this T cell receptor beta chain is a study of blood T cell repertoires in COVID-19. Original methodology: Cell counts per sample came from amplifying reference gene primers. Sequencing used immunoSEQ multiplex PCR; TCRdb keeps in-frame clones, though not all of them. Clonal size and the V and J genes are those of that table, whereas D and trimming came from the DNA. The repertoire holds roughly 180,000 clones, with about 70% as singletons. Germline loops: CDR1 MNHEY, CDR2 SMNVEV (reference sequence). The CDR3 runs 15 residues. V gave up 0 bases and J gave up 7 bases, with 15 bases separating them.

The chain joins TRBV27 to TRBJ1-1; D is uncertain. The TCR comes from a woman in her fifties or sixties with active or convalescent COVID-19. Specimen: peripheral blood. The CDR3 is CASSLSMQLTREAFF. CDR3 sequence (DNA): TGTGCCAGCAGTTTATCGATGCAGTTAACCCGTGAAGCTTTCTTT.